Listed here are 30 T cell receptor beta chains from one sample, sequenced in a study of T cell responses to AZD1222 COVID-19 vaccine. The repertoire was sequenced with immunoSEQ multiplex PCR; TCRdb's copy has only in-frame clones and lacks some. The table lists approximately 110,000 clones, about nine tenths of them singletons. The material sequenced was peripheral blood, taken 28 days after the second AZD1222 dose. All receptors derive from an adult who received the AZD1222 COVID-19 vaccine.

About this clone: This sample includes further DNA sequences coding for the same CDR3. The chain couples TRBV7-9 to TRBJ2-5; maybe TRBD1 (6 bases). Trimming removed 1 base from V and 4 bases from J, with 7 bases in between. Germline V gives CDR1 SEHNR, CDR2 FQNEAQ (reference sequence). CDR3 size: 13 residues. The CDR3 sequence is CASSLGGRETQYF. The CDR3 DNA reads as TGTGCCAGCAGCTTAGGGGGGCGAGAGACCCAGTACTTC.

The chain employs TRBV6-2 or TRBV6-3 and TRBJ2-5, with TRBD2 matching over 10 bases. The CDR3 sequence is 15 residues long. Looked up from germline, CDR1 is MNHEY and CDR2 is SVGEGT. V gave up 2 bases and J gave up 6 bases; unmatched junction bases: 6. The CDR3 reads CASSYGGTSEQTQYF. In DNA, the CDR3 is TGTGCCAGCAGTTACGGTGGGACTAGCGAACAGACCCAGTACTTC.

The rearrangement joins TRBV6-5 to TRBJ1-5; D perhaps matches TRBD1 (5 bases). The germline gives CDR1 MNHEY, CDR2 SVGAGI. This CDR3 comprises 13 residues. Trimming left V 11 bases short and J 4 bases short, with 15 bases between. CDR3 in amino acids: CAVGGDWNQPQHF. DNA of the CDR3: TGTGCCGTTGGGGGAGATTGGAATCAGCCCCAGCATTTT.

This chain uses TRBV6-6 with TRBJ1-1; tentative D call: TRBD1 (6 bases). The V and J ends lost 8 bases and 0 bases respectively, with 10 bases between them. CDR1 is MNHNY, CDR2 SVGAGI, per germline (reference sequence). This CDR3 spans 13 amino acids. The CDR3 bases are TGTGCCAGCGTTAGGGGGGTGAACACTGAAGCTTTCTTT. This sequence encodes CASVRGVNTEAFF.

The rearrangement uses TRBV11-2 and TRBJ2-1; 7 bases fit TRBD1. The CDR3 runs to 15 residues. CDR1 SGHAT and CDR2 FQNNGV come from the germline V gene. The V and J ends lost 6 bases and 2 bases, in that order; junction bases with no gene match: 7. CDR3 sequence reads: CASSRDREAYNEQFF. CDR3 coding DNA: TGTGCCAGCAGTCGCGACAGGGAAGCCTACAATGAGCAGTTCTTC.

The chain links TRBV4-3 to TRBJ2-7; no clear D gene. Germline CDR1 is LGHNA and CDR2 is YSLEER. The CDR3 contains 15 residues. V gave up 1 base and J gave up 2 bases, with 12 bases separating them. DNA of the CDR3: TGCGCCAGCAGCCAAGGGGGTCCCTCCCCCTACGAGCAGTACTTC. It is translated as CASSQGGPSPYEQYF.

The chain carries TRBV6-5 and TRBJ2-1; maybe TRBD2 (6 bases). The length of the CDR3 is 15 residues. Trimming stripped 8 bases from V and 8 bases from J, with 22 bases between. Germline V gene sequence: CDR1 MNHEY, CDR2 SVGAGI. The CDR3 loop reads CASLQTGAGSDEQFF. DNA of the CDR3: TGTGCCAGCTTACAGACTGGTGCGGGGTCAGATGAGCAGTTCTTC.

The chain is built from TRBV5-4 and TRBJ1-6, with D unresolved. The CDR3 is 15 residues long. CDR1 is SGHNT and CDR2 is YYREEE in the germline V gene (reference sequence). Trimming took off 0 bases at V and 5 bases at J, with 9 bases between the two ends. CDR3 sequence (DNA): TGTGCCAGCAGCTTGGGCGGGGTGCATAATTCACCCCTCCACTTT. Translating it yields CASSLGGVHNSPLHF.

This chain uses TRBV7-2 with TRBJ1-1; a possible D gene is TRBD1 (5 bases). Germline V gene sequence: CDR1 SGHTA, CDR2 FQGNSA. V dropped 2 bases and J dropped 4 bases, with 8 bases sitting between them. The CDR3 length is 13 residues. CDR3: CASSLSGFTEAFF. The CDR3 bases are TGTGCCAGCAGCTTATCAGGGTTCACTGAAGCTTTCTTT.

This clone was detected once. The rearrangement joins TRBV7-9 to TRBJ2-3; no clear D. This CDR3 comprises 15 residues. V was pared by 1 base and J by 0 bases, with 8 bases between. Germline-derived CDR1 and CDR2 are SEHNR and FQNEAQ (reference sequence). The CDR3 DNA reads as TGTGCCAGCAGCTTAGTCTCACGAAGCACAGATACGCAGTATTTT. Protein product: CASSLVSRSTDTQYF.

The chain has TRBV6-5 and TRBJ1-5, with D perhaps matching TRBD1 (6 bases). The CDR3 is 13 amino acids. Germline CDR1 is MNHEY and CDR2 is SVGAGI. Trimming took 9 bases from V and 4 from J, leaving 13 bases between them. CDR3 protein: CASTQGPNQPQHF. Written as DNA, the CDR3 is TGTGCCAGTACACAGGGACCTAATCAGCCCCAGCATTTT.

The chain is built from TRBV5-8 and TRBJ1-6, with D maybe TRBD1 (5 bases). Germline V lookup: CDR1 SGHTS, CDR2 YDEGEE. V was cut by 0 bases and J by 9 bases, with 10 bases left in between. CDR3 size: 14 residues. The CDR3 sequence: CASSLAGVGSPLHF. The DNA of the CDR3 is TGTGCCAGCAGCTTGGCGGGGGTCGGTTCACCCCTCCACTTT.

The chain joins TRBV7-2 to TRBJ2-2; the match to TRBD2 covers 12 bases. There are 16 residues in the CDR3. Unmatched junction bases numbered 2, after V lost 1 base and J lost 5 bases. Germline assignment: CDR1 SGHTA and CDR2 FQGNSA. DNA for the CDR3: TGTGCCAGCAGCTTAGGGACTAGCGGGGCTACCGGGGAGCTGTTTTTT. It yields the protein CASSLGTSGATGELFF. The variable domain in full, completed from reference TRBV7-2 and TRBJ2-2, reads GAGVSQSPSNKVTEKGKDVELRCDPISGHTALYWYRQSLGQGLEFLIYFQGNSAPDKSGLPSDRFSAERTGGSVSTLTIQRTQQEDSAVYLCASSLGTSGATGELFFGEGSRLTVL.

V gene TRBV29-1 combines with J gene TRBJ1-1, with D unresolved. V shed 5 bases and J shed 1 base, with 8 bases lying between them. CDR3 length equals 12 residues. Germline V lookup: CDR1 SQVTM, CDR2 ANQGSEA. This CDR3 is CSVLKGNTEAFF. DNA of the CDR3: TGCAGCGTTCTAAAAGGGAACACTGAAGCTTTCTTT. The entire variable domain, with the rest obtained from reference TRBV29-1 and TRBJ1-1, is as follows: SAVISQKPSRDICQRGTSLTIQCQVDSQVTMMFWYRQQPGQSLTLIATANQGSEATYESGFVIDKFPISRPNLTFSTLTVSNMSPEDSSIYLCSVLKGNTEAFFGQGTRLTVV.

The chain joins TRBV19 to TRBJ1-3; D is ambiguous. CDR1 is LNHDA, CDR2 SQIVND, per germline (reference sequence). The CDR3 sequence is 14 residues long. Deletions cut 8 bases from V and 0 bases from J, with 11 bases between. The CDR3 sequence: CASDDGVSGNTIYF. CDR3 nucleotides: TGTGCCAGTGACGACGGGGTCTCTGGAAACACCATATATTTT. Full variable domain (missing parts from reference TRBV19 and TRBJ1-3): DGGITQSPKYLFRKEGQNVTLSCEQNLNHDAMYWYRQDPGQGLRLIYYSQIVNDFQKGDIAEGYSVSREKKESFPLTVTSAQKNPTAFYLCASDDGVSGNTIYFGEGSWLTVV.

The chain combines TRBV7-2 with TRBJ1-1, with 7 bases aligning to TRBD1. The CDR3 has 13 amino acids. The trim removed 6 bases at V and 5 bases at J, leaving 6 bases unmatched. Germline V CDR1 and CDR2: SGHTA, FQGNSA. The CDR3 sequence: CASSPQGVTEAFF. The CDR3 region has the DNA TGTGCCAGCAGTCCTCAGGGGGTTACTGAAGCTTTCTTT.

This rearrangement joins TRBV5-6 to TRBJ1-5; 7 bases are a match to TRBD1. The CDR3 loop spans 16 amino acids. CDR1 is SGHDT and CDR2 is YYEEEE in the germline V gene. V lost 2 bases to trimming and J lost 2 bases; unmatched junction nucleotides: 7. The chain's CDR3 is CASSFRTGTGNQPQHF. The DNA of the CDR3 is TGTGCCAGCAGCTTTAGGACGGGGACAGGCAATCAGCCCCAGCATTTT.

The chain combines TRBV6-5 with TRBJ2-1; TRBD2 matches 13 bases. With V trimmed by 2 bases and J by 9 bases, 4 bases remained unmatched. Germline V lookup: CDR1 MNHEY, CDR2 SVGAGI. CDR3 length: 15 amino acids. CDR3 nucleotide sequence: TGTGCCAGCAGTTACGGACTAGCGGGGGAGGGTGAGCAGTTCTTC. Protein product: CASSYGLAGEGEQFF.

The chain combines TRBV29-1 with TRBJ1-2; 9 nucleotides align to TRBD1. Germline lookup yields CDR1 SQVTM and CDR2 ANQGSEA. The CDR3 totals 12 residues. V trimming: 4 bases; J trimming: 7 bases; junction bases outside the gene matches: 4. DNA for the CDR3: TGCAGCGTTGTACAGGGGGCGCGTGGCTACACCTTC. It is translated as CSVVQGARGYTF. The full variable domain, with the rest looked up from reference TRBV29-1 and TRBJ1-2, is SAVISQKPSRDICQRGTSLTIQCQVDSQVTMMFWYRQQPGQSLTLIATANQGSEATYESGFVIDKFPISRPNLTFSTLTVSNMSPEDSSIYLCSVVQGARGYTFGSGTRLTVV.

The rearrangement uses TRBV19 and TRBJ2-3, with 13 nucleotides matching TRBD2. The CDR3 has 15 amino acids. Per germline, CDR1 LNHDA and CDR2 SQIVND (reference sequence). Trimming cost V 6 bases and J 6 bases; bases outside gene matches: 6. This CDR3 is CASSPTSGGLDTQYF. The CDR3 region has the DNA TGTGCCAGTAGCCCGACTAGCGGGGGGCTGGATACGCAGTATTTT.

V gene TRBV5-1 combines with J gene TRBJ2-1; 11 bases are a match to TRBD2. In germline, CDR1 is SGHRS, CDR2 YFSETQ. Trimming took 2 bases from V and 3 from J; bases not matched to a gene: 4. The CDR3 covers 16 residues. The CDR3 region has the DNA TGCGCCAGCAGCTTACCGACTAGCGGGGACTACAATGAGCAGTTCTTC. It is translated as CASSLPTSGDYNEQFF.

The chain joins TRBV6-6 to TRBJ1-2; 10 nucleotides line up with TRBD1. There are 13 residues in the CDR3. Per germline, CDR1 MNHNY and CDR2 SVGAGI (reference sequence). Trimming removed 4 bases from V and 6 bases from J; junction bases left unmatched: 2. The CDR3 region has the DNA TGTGCCAGCAGTTTCGGGACAGGGGATGGCTACACCTTC. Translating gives CASSFGTGDGYTF.

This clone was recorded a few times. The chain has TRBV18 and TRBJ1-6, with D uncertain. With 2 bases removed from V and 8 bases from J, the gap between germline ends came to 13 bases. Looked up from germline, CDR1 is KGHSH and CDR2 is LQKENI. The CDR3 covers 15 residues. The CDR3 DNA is TGTGCCAGCTCACCAGGGAGGGCTAGGGATTCACCCCTCCACTTT. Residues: CASSPGRARDSPLHF. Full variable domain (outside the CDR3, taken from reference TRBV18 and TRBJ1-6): NAGVMQNPRHLVRRRGQEARLRCSPMKGHSHVYWYRQLPEEGLKFMVYLQKENIIDESGMPKERFSAEFPKEGPSILRIQQVVRGDSAAYFCASSPGRARDSPLHFGNGTRLTVT.

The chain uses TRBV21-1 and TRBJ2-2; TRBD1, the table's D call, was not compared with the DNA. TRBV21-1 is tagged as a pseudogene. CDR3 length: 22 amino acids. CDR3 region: CASSNKQGGANGSIANTGELFF. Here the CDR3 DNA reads TGTGCCAGCAGCAATAAACAGGGGGGCGCGAATGGTAGTATTGCGAACACCGGGGAGCTGTTTTTT.

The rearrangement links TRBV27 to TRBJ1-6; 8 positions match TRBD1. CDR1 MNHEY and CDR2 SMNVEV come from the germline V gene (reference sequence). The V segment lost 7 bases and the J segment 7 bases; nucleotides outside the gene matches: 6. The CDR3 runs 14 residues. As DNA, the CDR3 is TGTGCCAGCACCCCGACAGGGGTCAATTCACCCCTCCACTTT. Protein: CASTPTGVNSPLHF.

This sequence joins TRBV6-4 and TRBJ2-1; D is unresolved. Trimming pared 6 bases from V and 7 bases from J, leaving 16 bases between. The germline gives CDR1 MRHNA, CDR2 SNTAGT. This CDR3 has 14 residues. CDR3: CASSLDLGSNEQFF. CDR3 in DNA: TGTGCCAGCAGCCTGGATCTCGGCAGTAATGAGCAGTTCTTC.

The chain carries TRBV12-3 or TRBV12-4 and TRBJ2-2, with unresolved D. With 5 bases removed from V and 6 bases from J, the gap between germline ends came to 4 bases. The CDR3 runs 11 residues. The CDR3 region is CASSTPGELFF. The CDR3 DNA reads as TGTGCCAGCAGTACCCCCGGGGAGCTGTTTTTT.

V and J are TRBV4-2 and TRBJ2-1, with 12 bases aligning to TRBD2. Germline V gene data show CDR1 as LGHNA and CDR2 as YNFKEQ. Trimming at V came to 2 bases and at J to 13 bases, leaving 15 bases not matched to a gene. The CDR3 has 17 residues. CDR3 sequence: CASSQNLPGLAGDLQFF. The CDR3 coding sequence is TGTGCCAGCAGCCAAAATCTCCCGGGACTAGCGGGCGACCTTCAGTTCTTC.

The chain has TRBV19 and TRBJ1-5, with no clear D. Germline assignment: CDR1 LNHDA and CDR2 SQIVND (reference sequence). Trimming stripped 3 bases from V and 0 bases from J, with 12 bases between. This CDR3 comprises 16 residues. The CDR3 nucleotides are TGTGCCAGTAGTATCGGCTCGATTTATAGCAATCAGCCCCAGCATTTT. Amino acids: CASSIGSIYSNQPQHF.

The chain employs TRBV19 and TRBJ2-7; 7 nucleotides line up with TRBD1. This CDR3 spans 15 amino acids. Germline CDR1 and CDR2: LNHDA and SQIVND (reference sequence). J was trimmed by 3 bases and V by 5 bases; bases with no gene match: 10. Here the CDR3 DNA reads TGTGCCAGTAGTCGTGAGGGGGACAGCATCTACGAGCAGTACTTC. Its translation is CASSREGDSIYEQYF.